The clone carrying this TCR beta chain was seen just once. During active infection, Seattle patients enrolled and were then monitored through disease. These data are taken from a study of blood T cell repertoires in COVID-19. Overall study: COVID-19 samples collected from the United States, Italy and Spain covered acute and convalescent phases. PBMCs, B-cell-depleted T cells, or T cells provided the cDNA or gDNA that made up the material.

As handled by the study authors: Estimation of nucleated cell counts relied on the amplification of reference gene primers. The assay was immunoSEQ multiplex PCR, and TCRdb's table has in-frame clones only and misses some. That table gives V, J and clone size, and the DNA gave D and trimming. The sample includes approximately 440,000 clones, approximately 89% of them seen just once. Trimming at V came to 4 bases and at J to 5 bases, leaving 6 bases not matched to a gene. The CDR3 loop spans 16 amino acids. Germline CDR1 reads KGHDR; CDR2 reads SFDVKD. Sequencing used peripheral blood. The sequence came from a woman in her fifties or sixties with COVID-19, enrolled during active disease. V and J are TRBV24-1 and TRBJ2-3; 12 nucleotides agree with TRBD2. CDR3 protein: CATSEPSGGVIDTQYF. CDR3 DNA sequence: TGTGCCACCAGTGAACCTAGCGGGGGGGTGATAGATACGCAGTATTTT.